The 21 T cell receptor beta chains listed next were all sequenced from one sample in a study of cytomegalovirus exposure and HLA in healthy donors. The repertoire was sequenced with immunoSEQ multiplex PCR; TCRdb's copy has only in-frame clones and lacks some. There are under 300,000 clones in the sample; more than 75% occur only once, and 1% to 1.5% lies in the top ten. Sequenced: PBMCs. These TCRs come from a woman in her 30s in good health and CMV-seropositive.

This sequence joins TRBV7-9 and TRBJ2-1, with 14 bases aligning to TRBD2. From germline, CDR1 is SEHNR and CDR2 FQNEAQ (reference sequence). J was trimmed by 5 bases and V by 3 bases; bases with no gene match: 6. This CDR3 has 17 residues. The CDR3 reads CASSFGTSGRSNNEQFF. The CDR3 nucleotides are TGTGCCAGCAGCTTTGGGACTAGCGGGAGATCGAACAATGAGCAGTTCTTC. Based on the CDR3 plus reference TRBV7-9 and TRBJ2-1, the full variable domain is DTGVSQNPRHKITKRGQNVTFRCDPISEHNRLYWYRQTLGQGPEFLTYFQNEAQLEKSRLLSDRFSAERPKGSFSTLEIQRTEQGDSAMYLCASSFGTSGRSNNEQFFGPGTRLTVL.

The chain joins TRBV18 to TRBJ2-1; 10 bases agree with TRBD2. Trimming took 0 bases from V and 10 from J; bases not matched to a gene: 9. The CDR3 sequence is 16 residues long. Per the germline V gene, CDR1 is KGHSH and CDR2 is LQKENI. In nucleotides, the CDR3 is TGTGCCAGCTCACCACCGGCGATAGCGGGAGGTCAGGAGCAGTTCTTC. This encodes CASSPPAIAGGQEQFF.

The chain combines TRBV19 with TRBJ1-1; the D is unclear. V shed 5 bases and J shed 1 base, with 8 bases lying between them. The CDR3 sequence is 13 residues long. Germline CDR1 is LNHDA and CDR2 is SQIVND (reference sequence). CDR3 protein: CASSLTANTEAFF. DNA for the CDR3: TGTGCCAGTAGTCTAACAGCGAACACTGAAGCTTTCTTT.

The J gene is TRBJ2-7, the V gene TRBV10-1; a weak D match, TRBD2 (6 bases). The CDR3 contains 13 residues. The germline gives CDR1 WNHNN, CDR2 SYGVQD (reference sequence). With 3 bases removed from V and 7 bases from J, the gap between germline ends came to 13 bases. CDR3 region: CASSEWDSGEQYF. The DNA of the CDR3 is TGCGCCAGCAGTGAATGGGACTCGGGAGAGCAGTACTTC.

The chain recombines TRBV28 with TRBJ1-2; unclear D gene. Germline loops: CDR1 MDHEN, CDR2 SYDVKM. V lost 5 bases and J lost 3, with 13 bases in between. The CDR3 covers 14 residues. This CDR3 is CASSPSPTDYGYTF. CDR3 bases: TGTGCCAGCAGTCCATCCCCTACGGACTATGGCTACACCTTC.

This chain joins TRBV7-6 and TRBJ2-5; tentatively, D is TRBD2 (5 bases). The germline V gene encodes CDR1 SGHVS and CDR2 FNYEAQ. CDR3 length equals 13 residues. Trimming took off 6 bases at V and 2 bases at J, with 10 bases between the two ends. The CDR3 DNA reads TGTGCCAGCAGTATGAGGGAGCAAGAGACCCAGTACTTC. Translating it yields CASSMREQETQYF. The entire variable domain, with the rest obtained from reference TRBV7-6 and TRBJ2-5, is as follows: GAGVSQSPRYKVTKRGQDVALRCDPISGHVSLYWYRQALGQGPEFLTYFNYEAQQDKSGLPNDRFSAERPEGSISTLTIQRTEQRDSAMYRCASSMREQETQYFGPGTRLLVL.

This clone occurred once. The CDR3 loop reads CASRKDRATEAFF. Here the CDR3 DNA reads TGCGCCAGCAGAAAGGACAGGGCTACTGAAGCTTTCTTT. The J gene is TRBJ1-1, the V gene TRBV5-1, with 8 bases that match TRBD1. Germline lookup yields CDR1 SGHRS and CDR2 YFSETQ. The length of the CDR3 is 13 residues. V lost 5 bases to trimming and J lost 5 bases; unmatched junction nucleotides: 5.

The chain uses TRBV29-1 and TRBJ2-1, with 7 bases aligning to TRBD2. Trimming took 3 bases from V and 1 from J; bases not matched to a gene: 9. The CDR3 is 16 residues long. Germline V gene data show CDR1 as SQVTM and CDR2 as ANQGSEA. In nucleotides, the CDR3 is TGCAGCGTTGAGAGGGAGGGAAGGGTTTCCTACAATGAGCAGTTCTTC. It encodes CSVEREGRVSYNEQFF.

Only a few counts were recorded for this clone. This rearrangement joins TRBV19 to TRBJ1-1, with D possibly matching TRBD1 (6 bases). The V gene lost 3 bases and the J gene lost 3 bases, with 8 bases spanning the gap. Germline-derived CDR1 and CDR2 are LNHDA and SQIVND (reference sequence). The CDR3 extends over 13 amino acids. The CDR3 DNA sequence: TGTGCCAGTAGTATGAAGGGGGACACTGAAGCTTTCTTT. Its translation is CASSMKGDTEAFF.

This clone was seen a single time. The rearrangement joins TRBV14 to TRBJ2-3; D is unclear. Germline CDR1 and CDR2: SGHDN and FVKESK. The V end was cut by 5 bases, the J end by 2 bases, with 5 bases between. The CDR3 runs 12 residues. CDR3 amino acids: CASSSHTDTQYF. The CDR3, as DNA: TGTGCCAGCAGCAGCCACACAGATACGCAGTATTTT.

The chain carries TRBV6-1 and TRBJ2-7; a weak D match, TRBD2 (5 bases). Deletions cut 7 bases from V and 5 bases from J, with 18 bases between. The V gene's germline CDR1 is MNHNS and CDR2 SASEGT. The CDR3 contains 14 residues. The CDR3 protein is CASTSDLANHEQYF. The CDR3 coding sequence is TGTGCCAGCACCTCGGATTTAGCGAACCACGAGCAGTACTTC.

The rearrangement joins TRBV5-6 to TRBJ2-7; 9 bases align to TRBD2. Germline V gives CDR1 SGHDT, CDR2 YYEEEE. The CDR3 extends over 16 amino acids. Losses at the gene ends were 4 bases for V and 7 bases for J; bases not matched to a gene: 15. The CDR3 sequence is CASSPAGAGGPGEQYF. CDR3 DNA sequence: TGTGCCAGCAGCCCGGCCGGGGCGGGAGGGCCGGGGGAGCAGTACTTC.

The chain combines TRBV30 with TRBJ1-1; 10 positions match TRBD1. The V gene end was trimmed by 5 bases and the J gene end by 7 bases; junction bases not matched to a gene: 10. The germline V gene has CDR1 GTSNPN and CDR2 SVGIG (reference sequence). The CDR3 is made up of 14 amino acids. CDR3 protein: CAWHGDRGGIEAFF. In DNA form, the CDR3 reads TGTGCCTGGCATGGGGACAGGGGAGGAATTGAAGCTTTCTTT. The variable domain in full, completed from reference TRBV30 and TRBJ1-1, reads SQTIHQWPATLVQPVGSPLSLECTVEGTSNPNLYWYRQAAGRGLQLLFYSVGIGQISSEVPQNLSASRPQDRQFILSSKKLLLSDSGFYLCAWHGDRGGIEAFFGQGTRLTVV.

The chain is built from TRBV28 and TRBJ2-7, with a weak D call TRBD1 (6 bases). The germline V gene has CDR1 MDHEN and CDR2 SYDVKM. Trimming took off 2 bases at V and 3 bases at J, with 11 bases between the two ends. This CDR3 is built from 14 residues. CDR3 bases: TGTGCCAGCAGTTTAAGTCAGGGGTACTACGAGCAGTACTTC. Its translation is CASSLSQGYYEQYF.

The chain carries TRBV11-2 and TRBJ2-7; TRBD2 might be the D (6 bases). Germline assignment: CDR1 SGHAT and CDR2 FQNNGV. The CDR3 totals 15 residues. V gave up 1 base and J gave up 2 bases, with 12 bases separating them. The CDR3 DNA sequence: TGTGCCAGCAGCTTAGGTCTAGCGCTTACCTACGAGCAGTACTTC. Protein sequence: CASSLGLALTYEQYF.

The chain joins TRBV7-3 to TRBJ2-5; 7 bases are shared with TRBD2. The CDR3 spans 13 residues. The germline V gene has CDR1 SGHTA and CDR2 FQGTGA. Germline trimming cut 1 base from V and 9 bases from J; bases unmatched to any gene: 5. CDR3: CASSLILASPQYF. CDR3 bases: TGTGCCAGCAGCTTAATACTAGCGAGTCCCCAGTACTTC.

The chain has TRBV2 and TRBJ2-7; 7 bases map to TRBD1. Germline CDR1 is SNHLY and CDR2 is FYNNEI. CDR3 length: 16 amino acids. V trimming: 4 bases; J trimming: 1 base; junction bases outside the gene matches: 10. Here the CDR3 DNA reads TGTGCCAGCAGTGTTCCAGGGGGAGTTGTTTCCTACGAGCAGTACTTC. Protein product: CASSVPGGVVSYEQYF.

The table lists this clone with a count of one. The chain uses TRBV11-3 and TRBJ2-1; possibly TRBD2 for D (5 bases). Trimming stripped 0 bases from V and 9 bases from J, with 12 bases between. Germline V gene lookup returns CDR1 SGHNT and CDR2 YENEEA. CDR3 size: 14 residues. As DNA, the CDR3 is TGTGCCAGCAGCTTAGATCGGTCGGGGTTTGAGCAGTTCTTC. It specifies CASSLDRSGFEQFF.

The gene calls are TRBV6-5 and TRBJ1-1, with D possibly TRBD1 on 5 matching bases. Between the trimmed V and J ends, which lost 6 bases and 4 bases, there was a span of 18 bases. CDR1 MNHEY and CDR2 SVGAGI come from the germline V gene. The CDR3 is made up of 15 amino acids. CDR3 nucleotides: TGTGCCAGCAGCCTCCTGGGGGGGAAGAGCACTGAAGCTTTCTTT. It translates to CASSLLGGKSTEAFF.

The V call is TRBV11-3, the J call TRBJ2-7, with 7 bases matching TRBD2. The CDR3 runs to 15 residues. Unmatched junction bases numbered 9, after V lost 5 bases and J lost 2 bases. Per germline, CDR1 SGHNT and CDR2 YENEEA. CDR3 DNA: TGTGCCAGCAGCCCTACGTCGCGGGGGACCTACGAGCAGTACTTC. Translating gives CASSPTSRGTYEQYF.

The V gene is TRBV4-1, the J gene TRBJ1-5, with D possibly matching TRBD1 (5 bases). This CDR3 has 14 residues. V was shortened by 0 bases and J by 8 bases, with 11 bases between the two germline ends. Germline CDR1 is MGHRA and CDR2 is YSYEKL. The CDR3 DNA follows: TGCGCCAGCAGCCAAGACTGGGGAGGGGAGCCCCAGCATTTT. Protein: CASSQDWGGEPQHF.